These 16 T cell receptor beta chains originate from one sample sequenced in a study of blood T cell repertoires in COVID-19. This table comes from immunoSEQ multiplex PCR, and its TCRdb copy is limited to in-frame clones, with some not included. The sample lists around 290,000 clones; approximately 86% were seen once. The sample was peripheral blood. The receptor set was obtained from a woman between 65 and 79 years old with COVID-19, enrolled during active disease.

The CDR3 DNA reads as TGTGCCAGCAGTTCGCTCAGCGAACTCACAGATACGCAGTATTTT. This sequence encodes CASSSLSELTDTQYF. The chain couples TRBV6-2 or TRBV6-3 to TRBJ2-3; D is unclear. The CDR3 length is 15 residues. Germline-derived CDR1 and CDR2 are MNHEY and SVGEGT. V shed 4 bases and J shed 2 bases, with 13 bases lying between them.

The V and J genes are TRBV6-2 or TRBV6-3 and TRBJ1-5; D gene ambiguous. The germline V and J ends were trimmed by 2 bases and 5 bases, with 7 bases remaining between them. Germline loops: CDR1 MNHEY, CDR2 SVGEGT. This CDR3 contains 13 residues. In DNA, the CDR3 is TGTGCCAGCAGTTACGGAGACTATCAGCCCCAGCATTTT. Its protein is CASSYGDYQPQHF.

This chain links TRBV30 with TRBJ2-3; TRBD2 aligns across 8 bases. V was clipped by 2 bases and J by 4 bases; unmatched bases: 8. The CDR3 is made up of 15 amino acids. Germline V gene data show CDR1 as GTSNPN and CDR2 as SVGIG (reference sequence). The CDR3: CAWSPGLARADTQYF. In DNA, the CDR3 is TGTGCCTGGAGTCCCGGACTAGCTCGGGCAGATACGCAGTATTTT.

The gene calls are TRBV7-2 and TRBJ2-5, with a weak D call TRBD1 (5 bases). In germline, CDR1 is SGHTA, CDR2 FQGNSA. The CDR3 sequence is 13 residues long. Trimming shortened V by 2 bases and J by 5 bases, and 9 bases separated the two germline ends. In DNA, the CDR3 is TGTGCCAGCAGCTTAACCCCAGGGGAGACCCAGTACTTC. Residues: CASSLTPGETQYF.

The chain links TRBV14 to TRBJ1-1; D is unresolved. The V and J ends lost 1 base and 5 bases respectively, with 5 bases between them. The length of the CDR3 is 12 residues. Germline V gene data show CDR1 as SGHDN and CDR2 as FVKESK. The CDR3 bases are TGTGCCAGCAGCCAAGTTAGTACTGAAGCTTTCTTT. This encodes CASSQVSTEAFF.

In this sample, this clone turned up once. V is TRBV2 and J is TRBJ1-5; D might be TRBD1 (5 bases). The CDR3 has 13 residues. The V and J ends lost 2 bases and 7 bases respectively, with 9 bases between them. Germline-derived CDR1 and CDR2 are SNHLY and FYNNEI. The CDR3, as DNA: TGTGCCAGCAGTGAACGGGAGGGGCAGCCCCAGCATTTT. Translation: CASSEREGQPQHF.

This clone was seen a few times. The chain joins TRBV5-1 to TRBJ2-2; 11 bases fit TRBD1. From germline, CDR1 is SGHRS and CDR2 YFSETQ. The CDR3 loop spans 14 amino acids. V was clipped by 7 bases and J by 6 bases; unmatched bases: 5. The CDR3 DNA reads as TGCGCCAGCCGCCCGGGACAGGGGGCCGGGGAGCTGTTTTTT. Protein sequence: CASRPGQGAGELFF.

V and J are TRBV3-1 (or the pseudogene TRBV3-2) and TRBJ1-1; D not resolved. This CDR3 has 13 amino acids. Germline CDR1 LGHDT, CDR2 YNNKEL (reference sequence). V was shortened by 1 base and J by 11 bases, with 14 bases between the two germline ends. The CDR3 spells CASSQGPWAGAFF. CDR3 DNA: TGTGCCAGCAGCCAAGGGCCGTGGGCCGGTGCTTTCTTT.

The chain couples TRBV7-9 to TRBJ2-1; TRBD1 agrees at 9 bases. V shed 6 bases, J shed 10 bases, and the junction held 7 bases outside the gene matches. CDR1 and CDR2 (germline): SEHNR, FQNEAQ (reference sequence). The CDR3 contains 13 residues. The CDR3 DNA sequence: TGTGCCAGCAGTTCACAGGGGGCGGGGGAGCAGTTCTTC. Protein sequence: CASSSQGAGEQFF.

V is TRBV7-2 and J is TRBJ1-2; 9 bases are shared with TRBD1. The V and J ends lost 5 bases and 5 bases, in that order; junction bases with no gene match: 6. CDR3 size: 14 residues. Germline CDR1 and CDR2: SGHTA and FQGNSA. CDR3: CASSAQTGGYGYTF. CDR3 DNA sequence: TGTGCCAGCAGCGCGCAGACAGGGGGGTATGGCTACACCTTC. The whole variable domain, remainder taken from reference TRBV7-2 and TRBJ1-2, is GAGVSQSPSNKVTEKGKDVELRCDPISGHTALYWYRQSLGQGLEFLIYFQGNSAPDKSGLPSDRFSAERTGGSVSTLTIQRTQQEDSAVYLCASSAQTGGYGYTFGSGTRLTVV.

The chain carries TRBV9 and TRBJ2-1; 7 bases match TRBD2. The CDR3 runs to 15 residues. Germline assignment: CDR1 SGDLS and CDR2 YYNGEE. V gave up 2 bases and J gave up 5 bases; unmatched junction bases: 7. For the CDR3, the DNA is TGTGCCAGCAGCGTCAGAGAAGCGGGGAACAATGAGCAGTTCTTC. The encoded protein is CASSVREAGNNEQFF.

The genes are TRBV2 and TRBJ1-2, with TRBD1 identical over 8 bases. The CDR3 is 13 amino acids. V was clipped by 4 bases and J by 7 bases; unmatched bases: 5. Germline CDR1 is SNHLY and CDR2 is FYNNEI. The CDR3 sequence: CASSGTGKFGYTF. Here the CDR3 DNA reads TGTGCCAGCAGTGGGACAGGGAAGTTTGGCTACACCTTC.

The J gene is TRBJ1-2, the V gene TRBV5-1, with 7 bases fitting TRBD1. This CDR3 has 16 residues. From germline, CDR1 is SGHRS and CDR2 YFSETQ. The junction had 13 bases not matched to a gene; V was cut back by 4 bases and J by 4 bases. The DNA of the CDR3 is TGCGCCAGCAGCGTCGGTGGGACAGCCTCATCCTATGGCTACACCTTC. Encoded protein: CASSVGGTASSYGYTF.

The rearrangement uses TRBV9 and TRBJ1-3, with D maybe TRBD1 (6 bases). The V gene lost 2 bases and the J gene lost 0 bases, with 12 bases spanning the gap. The CDR3 contains 16 residues. Germline values: CDR1 SGDLS, CDR2 YYNGEE. The CDR3 reads CASSVGQYFSGNTIYF. The CDR3 nucleotides are TGTGCCAGCAGCGTTGGACAGTACTTCTCTGGAAACACCATATATTTT.

This rearrangement joins TRBV7-9 to TRBJ2-2; possibly TRBD2 for D (6 bases). Germline V gene lookup returns CDR1 SEHNR and CDR2 FQNEAQ (reference sequence). V shed 3 bases and J shed 0 bases, with 8 bases lying between them. CDR3 size: 15 residues. CDR3 amino acids: CASSFRTTNTGELFF. The CDR3 bases are TGTGCCAGCAGCTTCAGGACTACGAACACCGGGGAGCTGTTTTTT.

The V call is TRBV30, the J call TRBJ1-2; D possibly corresponds to TRBD1 (6 bases). This CDR3 is built from 13 residues. Germline V CDR1 and CDR2: GTSNPN, SVGIG (reference sequence). V dropped 3 bases and J dropped 7 bases, with 15 bases sitting between them. The CDR3 DNA sequence: TGTGCCTGGAGCCCCGGGGGGCGCCTTGGCTACACCTTC. Its translation is CAWSPGGRLGYTF.